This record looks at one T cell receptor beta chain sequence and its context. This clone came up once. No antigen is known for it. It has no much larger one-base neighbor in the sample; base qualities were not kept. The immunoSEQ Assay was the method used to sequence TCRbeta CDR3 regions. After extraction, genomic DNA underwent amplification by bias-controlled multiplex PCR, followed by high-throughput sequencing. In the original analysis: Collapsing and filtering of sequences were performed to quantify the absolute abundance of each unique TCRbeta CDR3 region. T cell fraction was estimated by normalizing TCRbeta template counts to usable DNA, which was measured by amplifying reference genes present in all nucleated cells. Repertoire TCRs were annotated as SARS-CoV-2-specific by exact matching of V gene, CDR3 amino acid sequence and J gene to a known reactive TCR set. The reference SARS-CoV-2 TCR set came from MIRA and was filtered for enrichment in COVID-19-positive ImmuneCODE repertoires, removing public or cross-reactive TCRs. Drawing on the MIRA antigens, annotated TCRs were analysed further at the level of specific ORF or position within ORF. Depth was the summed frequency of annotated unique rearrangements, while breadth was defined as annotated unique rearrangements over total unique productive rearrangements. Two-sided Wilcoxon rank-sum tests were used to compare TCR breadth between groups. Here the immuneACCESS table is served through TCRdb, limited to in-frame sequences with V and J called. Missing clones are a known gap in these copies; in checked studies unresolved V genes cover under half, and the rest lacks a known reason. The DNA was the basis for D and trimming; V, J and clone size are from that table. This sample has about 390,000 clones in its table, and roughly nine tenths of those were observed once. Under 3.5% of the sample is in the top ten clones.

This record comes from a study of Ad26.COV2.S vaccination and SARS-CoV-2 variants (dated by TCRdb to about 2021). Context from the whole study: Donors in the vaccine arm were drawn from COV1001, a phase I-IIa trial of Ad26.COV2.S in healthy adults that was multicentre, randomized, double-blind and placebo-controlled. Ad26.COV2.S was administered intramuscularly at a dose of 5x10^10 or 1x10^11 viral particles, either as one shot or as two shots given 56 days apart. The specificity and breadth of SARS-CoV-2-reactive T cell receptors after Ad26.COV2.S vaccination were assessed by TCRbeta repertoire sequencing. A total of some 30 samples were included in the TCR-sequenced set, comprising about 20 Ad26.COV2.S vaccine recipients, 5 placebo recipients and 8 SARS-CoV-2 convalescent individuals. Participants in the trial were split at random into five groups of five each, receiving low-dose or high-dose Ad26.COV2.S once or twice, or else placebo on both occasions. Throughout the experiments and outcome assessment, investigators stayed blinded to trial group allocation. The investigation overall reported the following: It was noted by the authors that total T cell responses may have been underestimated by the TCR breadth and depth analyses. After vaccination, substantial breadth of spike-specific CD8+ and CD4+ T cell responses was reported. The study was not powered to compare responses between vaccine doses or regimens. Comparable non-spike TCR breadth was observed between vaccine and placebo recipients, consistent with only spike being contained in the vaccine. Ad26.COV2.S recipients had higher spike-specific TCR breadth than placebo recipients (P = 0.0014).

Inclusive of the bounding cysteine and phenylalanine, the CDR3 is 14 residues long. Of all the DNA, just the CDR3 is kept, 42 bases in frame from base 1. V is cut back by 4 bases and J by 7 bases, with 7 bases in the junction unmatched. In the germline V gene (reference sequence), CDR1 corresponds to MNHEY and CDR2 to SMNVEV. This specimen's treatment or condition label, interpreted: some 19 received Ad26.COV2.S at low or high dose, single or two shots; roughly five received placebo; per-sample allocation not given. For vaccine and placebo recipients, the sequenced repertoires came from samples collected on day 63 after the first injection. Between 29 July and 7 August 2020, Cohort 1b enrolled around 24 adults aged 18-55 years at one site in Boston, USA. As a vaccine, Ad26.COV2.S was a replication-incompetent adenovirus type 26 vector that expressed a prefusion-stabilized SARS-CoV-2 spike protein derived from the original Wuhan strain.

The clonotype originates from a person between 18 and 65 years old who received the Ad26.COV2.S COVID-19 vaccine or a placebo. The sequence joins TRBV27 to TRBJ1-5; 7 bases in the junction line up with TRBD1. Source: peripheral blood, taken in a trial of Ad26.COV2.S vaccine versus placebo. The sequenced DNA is TGTGCCAGCAGTTCCGACAGGGCACGACAGCCCCAGCATTTT. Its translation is CASSSDRARQPQHF.